The clone carrying this T cell receptor beta chain was counted a few times. Antigen unknown. The sample is drawn from a study of T cell repertoires in cytomegalovirus infection. Background on the study: Indicated by public TCR beta signatures were CMV infection and matching HLA type.

TCRdb processed the reads anew with MiXCR; each CDR3 protein has one entry. The table has about 920,000 distinct CDR3 sequences, around 30% seen once. General study findings and limits: Frequencies of public TCR beta families were cumulated, and this identified carriers of CMV plus the relevant HLA.

CDR1 and CDR2 from the germline V gene are SGHVS and FQNEAQ. The ends were cut back, 4 bases at V and 7 bases at J, with 17 bases in the middle. This CDR3 has 15 residues. The sequence came from a human donor in good health (CMV status not recorded). Some clones in this sample may be carry-over from other donors' samples. V is TRBV7-8 and J is TRBJ2-1, with D tentatively TRBD2 (5 bases). The source was cultured CD8+ T cells from PBMCs, collected from culture after CMV antigen stimulation. CDR3 DNA sequence: TGTGCCAGCAGCTCGGGGAAGCACTCCGGAAATGAGCAGTTCTTC. This encodes CASSSGKHSGNEQFF.